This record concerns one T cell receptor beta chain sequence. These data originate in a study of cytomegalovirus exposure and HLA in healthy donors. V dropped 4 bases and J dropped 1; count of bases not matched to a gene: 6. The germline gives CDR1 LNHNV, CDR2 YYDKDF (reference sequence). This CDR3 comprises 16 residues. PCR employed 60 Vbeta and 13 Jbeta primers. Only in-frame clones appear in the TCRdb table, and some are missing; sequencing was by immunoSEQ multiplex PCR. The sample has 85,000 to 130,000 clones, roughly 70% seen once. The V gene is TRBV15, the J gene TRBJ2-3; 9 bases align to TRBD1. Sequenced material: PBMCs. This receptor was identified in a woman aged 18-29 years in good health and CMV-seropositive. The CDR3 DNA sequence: TGTGCCACCAGCAAAACAGGGGGCAGGGGCACAGATACGCAGTATTTT. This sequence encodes CATSKTGGRGTDTQYF. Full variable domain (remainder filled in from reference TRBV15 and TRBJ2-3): DAMVIQNPRYQVTQFGKPVTLSCSQTLNHNVMYWYQQKSSQAPKLLFHYYDKDFNNEADTPDNFQSRRPNTSFCFLDIRSPGLGDTAMYLCATSKTGGRGTDTQYFGPGTRLTVL.